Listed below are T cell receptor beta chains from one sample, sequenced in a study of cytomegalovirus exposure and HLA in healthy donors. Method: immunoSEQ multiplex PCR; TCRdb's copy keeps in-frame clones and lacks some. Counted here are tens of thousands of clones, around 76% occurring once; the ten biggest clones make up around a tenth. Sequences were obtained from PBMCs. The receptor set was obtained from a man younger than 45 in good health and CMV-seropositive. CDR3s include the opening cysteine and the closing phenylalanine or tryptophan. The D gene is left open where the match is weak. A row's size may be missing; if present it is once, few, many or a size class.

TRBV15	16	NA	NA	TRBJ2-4	TGTGCCACCAGCAGAGATGAAAGTTTAGTCAAAAACATTCAGTACTTC	CATSRDESLVKNIQYF
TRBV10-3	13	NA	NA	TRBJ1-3	TGTGCCATCAGTGAGTCATTTAGAAACACCATATATTTT	CAISESFRNTIYF
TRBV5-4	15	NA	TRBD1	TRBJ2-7	TGTGCCAGCAGCTTGGGGAGGGACAGGGCCTACGAGCAGTACTTC	CASSLGRDRAYEQYF
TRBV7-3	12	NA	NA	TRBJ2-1	TGTGCCAGCAGCTTAAGGGGGGATGAGCAGTTCTTC	CASSLRGDEQFF
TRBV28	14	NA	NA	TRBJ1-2	TGTGCCAGCATAACGCAAAGCGCTAACTATGGCTACACCTTC	CASITQSANYGYTF
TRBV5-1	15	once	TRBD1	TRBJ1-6	TGCGCCAGCGCACTAAGACAGGGCGAGAATTCACCCCTCCACTTT	CASALRQGENSPLHF
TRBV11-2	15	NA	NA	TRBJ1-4	TGTGCCAGCAGCTTCGTGGGAGGGCCTGGCGAAAAACTGTTTTTT	CASSFVGGPGEKLFF
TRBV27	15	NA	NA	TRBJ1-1	TGTGCCAGCAGTACCAGCACACAGGGTGCCACTGAAGCTTTCTTT	CASSTSTQGATEAFF
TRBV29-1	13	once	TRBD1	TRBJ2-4	TGCAGCGCCTTAGATAACAGGGGAGACATTCAGTACTTC	CSALDNRGDIQYF
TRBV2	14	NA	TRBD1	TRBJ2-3	TGTGCCAGCGGCGACAGGGTGGGTACAGATACGCAGTATTTT	CASGDRVGTDTQYF
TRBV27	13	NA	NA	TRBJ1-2	TGTGCCAGCAGTTTAAGTGCAGGGAATGGCTACACCTTC	CASSLSAGNGYTF
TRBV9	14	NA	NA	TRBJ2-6	TGTGCCAGCAATAGACAGTCTGGGGCCAACGTCCTGACTTTC	CASNRQSGANVLTF
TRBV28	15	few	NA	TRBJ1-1	TGTGCCAGCAGTTTATCTTTGGCAGGGCGCACTGAAGCTTTCTTT	CASSLSLAGRTEAFF
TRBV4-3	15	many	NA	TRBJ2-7	TGCGCCAGCAGCCTCGCGAGGGGGGGGTCCTACGAGCAGTACTTC	CASSLARGGSYEQYF
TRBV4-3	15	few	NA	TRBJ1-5	TGCGCCAGCAGCCAAGATGAGAGCCGCAATCAGCCCCAGCATTTT	CASSQDESRNQPQHF
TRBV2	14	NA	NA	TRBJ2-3	TGTGCCAGCAGTGAAGCGGCAGTCCAGGATACGCAGTATTTT	CASSEAAVQDTQYF
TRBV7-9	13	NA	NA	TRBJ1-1	TGTGCCAGCAGCCCACCGGGGGGAGTGGATGCTTTCTTT	CASSPPGGVDAFF
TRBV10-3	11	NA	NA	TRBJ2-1	TGTGCCACCCATCAGTCGAATGAGCAGTTCTTC	CATHQSNEQFF
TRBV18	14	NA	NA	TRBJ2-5	TGTGCCAGCTCACCACAGGGGAGGTCAGAGACCCAGTACTTC	CASSPQGRSETQYF
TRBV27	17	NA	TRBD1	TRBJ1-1	TGTGCCAGCAGTTTAGGGGGGACAGGGGGCAGGAACACTGAAGCTTTCTTT	CASSLGGTGGRNTEAFF
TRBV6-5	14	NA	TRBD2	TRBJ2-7	TGTGCCAGCAGCTGGACTAGCGGGGGGTACGAGCAGTACTTC	CASSWTSGGYEQYF
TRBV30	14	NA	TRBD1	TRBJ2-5	TGTGCCTGGAGTGTAGGACAGGGACAAGAGACCCAGTACTTC	CAWSVGQGQETQYF
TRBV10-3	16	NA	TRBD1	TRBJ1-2	TGTGCCATCGGTGACAGGGGGCAAACTCCTAACTATGGCTACACCTTC	CAIGDRGQTPNYGYTF
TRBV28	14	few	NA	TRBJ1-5	TGTGCCAGCAGTTCCCGACAGGGCAATCAGCCCCAGCATTTT	CASSSRQGNQPQHF
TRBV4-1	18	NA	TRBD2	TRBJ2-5	TGCGCCAGCAGCCAATTGCTAGCGGGGGGGGCCCCCCAAGAGACCCAGTACTTC	CASSQLLAGGAPQETQYF
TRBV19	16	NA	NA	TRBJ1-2	TGTGCCAGTAGTATCAACCTGGAGACTTCGGGAAGGAGCTACACCTTC	CASSINLETSGRSYTF
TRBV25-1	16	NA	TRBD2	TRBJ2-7	TGTGCCAGCATGCCGATCGGTCCTGGACTAGCGAACGAGCAGTACTTC	CASMPIGPGLANEQYF
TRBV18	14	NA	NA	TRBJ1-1	TGTGCCAGCTCACCCCAGCGGGAGAACACTGAAGCTTTCTTT	CASSPQRENTEAFF
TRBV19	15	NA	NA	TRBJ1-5	TGTGCCAGTACTTTAATTGACAGTAGCAATCAGCCCCAGCATTTT	CASTLIDSSNQPQHF
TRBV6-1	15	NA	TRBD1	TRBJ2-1	TGTGCCAGCATACCACAGGGGAGCTCCTACAATGAGCAGTTCTTC	CASIPQGSSYNEQFF
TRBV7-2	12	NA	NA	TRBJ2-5	TGTGCCGTAGACAGAGCTCAAGAGACCCAGTACTTC	CAVDRAQETQYF
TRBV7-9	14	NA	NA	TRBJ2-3	TGTTCCAGCAGCTTAGACGGGGGGCTAGGTACGCAGTATTTT	CSSSLDGGLGTQYF
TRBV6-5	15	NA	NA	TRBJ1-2	TGTGCCAGCAGTCATTCACGAGGAGCTAACTATGGCTACACCTTC	CASSHSRGANYGYTF
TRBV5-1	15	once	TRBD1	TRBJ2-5	TGCGCCAGCAGCTTGGGCCGGCAGGGGGCAAAAAGTCAGTACTTC	CASSLGRQGAKSQYF
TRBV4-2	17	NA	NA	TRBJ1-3	TGTGCCAGCAGCCAAGGTCCCAGGCAAAGCTCTGGAAACACCATATATTTT	CASSQGPRQSSGNTIYF
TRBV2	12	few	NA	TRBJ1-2	TGTGCCAGTTCCGGGACAAGCAAGCGCTACACCTTC	CASSGTSKRYTF
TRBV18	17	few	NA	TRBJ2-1	TGTGCCAGCTCACCCCGAGGTGTTGGGACTGGGGTCAATGAGCAGTTCTTC	CASSPRGVGTGVNEQFF
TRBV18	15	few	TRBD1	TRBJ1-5	TGTGCCAGCTCAGGACAGGGGGCCCTCAATCAGCCCCAGCATTTT	CASSGQGALNQPQHF
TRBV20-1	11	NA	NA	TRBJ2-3	TGCAGTGCTGGACTCACAGATACGCAGTATTTT	CSAGLTDTQYF
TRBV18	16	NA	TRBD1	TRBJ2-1	TGTGCCAGCTCACCACCATCGGGACAGGGGCACAATGAGCAGTTCTTC	CASSPPSGQGHNEQFF
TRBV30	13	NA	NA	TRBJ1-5	TGTGCCTGGAGTCCCAGGGACAATCAGCCCCAGCATTTT	CAWSPRDNQPQHF
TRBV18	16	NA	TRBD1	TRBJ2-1	TGTGCCAGCTCACCACAGAGGACAGGGGGCAACAATGAGCAGTTCTTC	CASSPQRTGGNNEQFF
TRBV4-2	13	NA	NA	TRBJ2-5	TGTGCCAGCAGCCAAGGTCAGGGAGAGACCCAGTACTTC	CASSQGQGETQYF
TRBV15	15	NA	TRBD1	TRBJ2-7	TGTGCCACCAGCAGAAACCCCGGGACAGCCTACGAGCAGTACTTC	CATSRNPGTAYEQYF